The clone carrying this TCR beta chain showed up just once. Survey level was the resolution at which the v3.0 immunoSEQ assay ran. Assay used: immunoSEQ multiplex PCR; TCRdb lists only in-frame clones, some missing. This sample has about 15,000 clones, with about 80% found just once. CDR3 length: 14 amino acids. Trimming cost V 8 bases and J 1 base, with 12 bases left between them. Per the germline V gene, CDR1 is SGHNT and CDR2 is YENEEA. These data come from a study of long-term antiretroviral therapy in people with HIV. The sequencing used unsorted PBMCs, collected just before starting antiretroviral therapy. The TCR comes from a man in his forties with HIV. The gene calls are TRBV11-3 and TRBJ2-4; D gene uncertain. The CDR3 DNA follows: TGTGCCAGCTCCCTTCTCGGGGCCAAAAACATTCAGTACTTC. Translated: CASSLLGAKNIQYF.